The present entry profiles one T cell receptor beta chain with its context. This record comes from a study of blood T cell repertoires in COVID-19. Method: immunoSEQ multiplex PCR; TCRdb's copy keeps in-frame clones and lacks some. The table shows 75,000 or so clones, with less than 90% occurring only once. This CDR3 is built from 14 residues. Trimming shortened V by 4 bases and J by 1 base, and 9 bases separated the two germline ends. Germline CDR1 KGHDR, CDR2 SFDVKD. This sequence was found in a woman of 80 years or more with acute or convalescent COVID-19. The sample taken for sequencing was peripheral blood. The J gene is TRBJ1-1, the V gene TRBV24-1, with a tentative D call TRBD1 (6 bases). In nucleotides, the CDR3 is TGTGCCACCAGTGAATCGGACAGGAACACTGAAGCTTTCTTT. It is translated as CATSESDRNTEAFF.